This passage covers 10 T cell receptor beta chains from one sample sequenced in a study of CD8 T cells in ankylosing spondylitis. Broader study findings: Characteristic of ankylosing spondylitis blood, it appeared, was a TCR beta motif comprising roughly eight highly homologous variants.

These TCRs are of unknown antigen specificity. TCRdb processed the 5' RACE reads anew with MiXCR; each CDR3 protein has one entry. The table has about 800,000 distinct CDR3 sequences, about an eighth seen once. Sequenced input: blood, either unsorted or a sorted T cell fraction (not recorded which). The receptors were gathered from a male donor with ankylosing spondylitis.

This clonotype was observed many times. The chain employs TRBV29-1 and TRBJ2-3; TRBD1 matches 8 bases. The length of the CDR3 is 13 residues. Looked up from germline, CDR1 is SQVTM and CDR2 is ANQGSEA. V shed 6 bases and J 4 bases; nucleotides not matched to a gene: 6. Here the CDR3 reads CSVSTGVSDTQYF. DNA of the CDR3: TGCAGCGTCTCGACAGGGGTTTCAGATACGCAGTATTTT.

The chain couples TRBV10-1 to TRBJ2-7; 12 nucleotides match TRBD2. Trimming cost V 4 bases and J 6 bases; bases outside gene matches: 7. CDR3 size: 15 residues. Germline lookup yields CDR1 WNHNN and CDR2 SYGVQD (reference sequence). The CDR3 sequence is CASSALLAGGAEQYF. Written as DNA, the CDR3 is TGCGCCAGCAGTGCTTTACTAGCGGGAGGTGCCGAGCAGTACTTC.

This clonotype was observed at least ten times. This chain joins TRBV5-1 and TRBJ2-2; D is ambiguous. The CDR3 is 14 residues long. Germline CDR1 reads SGHRS; CDR2 reads YFSETQ. Deletions cut 0 bases from V and 6 bases from J, with 9 bases between. CDR3: CASSLALGSGELFF. In DNA, the CDR3 is TGCGCCAGCAGCTTGGCCCTCGGGTCCGGGGAGCTGTTTTTT. Supplemented by reference TRBV5-1 and TRBJ2-2, the full variable domain reads KAGVTQTPRYLIKTRGQQVTLSCSPISGHRSVSWYQQTPGQGLQFLFEYFSETQRNKGNFPGRFSGRQFSNSRSEMNVSTLELGDSALYLCASSLALGSGELFFGEGSRLTVL.

CDR3 protein: CSAVAGGNNEQFF. The CDR3 nucleotides are TGCAGTGCCGTAGCGGGGGGTAACAATGAGCAGTTCTTC. The chain is built from TRBV20-1 and TRBJ2-1; 10 bases map to TRBD2. V trimming: 6 bases; J trimming: 5 bases; junction bases outside the gene matches: 4. The CDR3 length is 13 residues. Looked up from germline, CDR1 is DFQATT and CDR2 is SNEGSKA (reference sequence).

The table lists this clonotype with many counts. The chain links TRBV20-1 to TRBJ2-3; 10 nucleotides match TRBD2. Germline V lookup: CDR1 DFQATT, CDR2 SNEGSKA (reference sequence). The V and J ends lost 6 bases and 5 bases, in that order; junction bases with no gene match: 11. This CDR3 has 15 residues. CDR3 coding DNA: TGCAGTGCCCATGCTAGCGGGAGTGCGGTAGATACGCAGTATTTT. It translates to CSAHASGSAVDTQYF.

A few counts support this clonotype. V usage is TRBV6-1 and J usage is TRBJ1-5, with D perhaps matching TRBD1 (5 bases). Trimming left V 6 bases short and J 4 bases short, with 13 bases between. The germline V gene encodes CDR1 MNHNS and CDR2 SASEGT. The CDR3 covers 14 residues. The CDR3 protein is CASSRPGPNQPQHF. The DNA for the CDR3 is TGTGCCAGCAGCCGACCGGGGCCGAATCAGCCCCAGCATTTT.

The V gene is TRBV27, the J gene TRBJ1-4; D not certain. This CDR3 is 13 amino acids long. Trimming shortened V by 6 bases and J by 7 bases, and 12 bases separated the two germline ends. The germline CDR1 and CDR2 sequences are MNHEY and SMNVEV (reference sequence). The CDR3 coding sequence is TGTGCCAGCAGCCACATACGTAGTGAAAAACTGTTTTTT. It translates to CASSHIRSEKLFF.

This clonotype appeared a few times. The V call is TRBV7-8, the J call TRBJ1-5; D call uncertain. Germline values: CDR1 SGHVS, CDR2 FQNEAQ. This CDR3 has 15 residues. The V end lost 1 base, the J end lost 7 bases, and 14 bases lay between the germline ends. The CDR3 coding sequence is TGTGCCAGCAGCTTAGATACGGGGATGAGACAGCCCCAGCATTTT. Translated: CASSLDTGMRQPQHF.

CDR3 sequence (DNA): TGTGCCAGCGGCTCACCCAGGAACACTGAAGCTTTCTTT. This sequence encodes CASGSPRNTEAFF. The chain combines TRBV5-6 with TRBJ1-1; D unclear. CDR3 length: 13 residues. Trimming stripped 7 bases from V and 1 base from J, with 11 bases between. CDR1 is SGHDT, CDR2 YYEEEE, per germline.

This clonotype was counted a few times. The V call is TRBV6-5, the J call TRBJ1-2; the D gene is possibly TRBD1 (5 bases). CDR3 length: 14 amino acids. Germline CDR1 and CDR2: MNHEY and SVGAGI. Trimming took 2 bases from V and 3 from J, leaving 10 bases between them. CDR3 protein: CASSYGGAYYGYTF. CDR3 in DNA: TGTGCCAGCAGTTACGGAGGGGCGTACTATGGCTACACCTTC.